There are many counts of the clone carrying this T cell receptor beta chain. A UMI-containing oligonucleotide was joined by 3' ligation to the TCR cDNA template. RNA was extracted from less than 3 ml of whole blood of healthy adults. These data are taken from a study of naive and memory T cell subsets. Amplification of ligated cDNA took four PCR rounds with SP2 and nested alpha and beta constant primers. Each CDR3 protein gets one entry after TCRdb re-called the 5' RACE reads with MiXCR. This sample has around 56,000 distinct CDR3 sequences, with about 7.1% found just once. This sequence originates from a female donor in good health.

This CDR3 is CASSTLGKVNEQYF. For the CDR3, the DNA is TGTGCCAGCAGCACCCTAGGGAAGGTCAACGAGCAGTACTTC. The chain recombines TRBV7-2 with TRBJ2-7; D uncertain. The CDR3 sequence is 14 residues long. The germline V and J ends were trimmed by 5 bases and 5 bases, with 16 bases remaining between them. Germline V CDR1 and CDR2: SGHTA, FQGNSA.